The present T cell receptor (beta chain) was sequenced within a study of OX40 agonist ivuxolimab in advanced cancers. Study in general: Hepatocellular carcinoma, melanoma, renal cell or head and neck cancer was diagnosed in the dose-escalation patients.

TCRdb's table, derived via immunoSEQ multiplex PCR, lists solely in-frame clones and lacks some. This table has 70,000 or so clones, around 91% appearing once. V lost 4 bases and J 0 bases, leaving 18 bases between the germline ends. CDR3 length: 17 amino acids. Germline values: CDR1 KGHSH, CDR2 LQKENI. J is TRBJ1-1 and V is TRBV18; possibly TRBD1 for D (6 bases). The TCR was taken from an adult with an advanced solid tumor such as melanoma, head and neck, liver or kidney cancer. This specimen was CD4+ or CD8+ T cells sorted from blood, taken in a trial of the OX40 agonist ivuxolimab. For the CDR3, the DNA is TGTGCCAGCTCACGATCTGGGGGACACCAAATGAACACTGAAGCTTTCTTT. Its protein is CASSRSGGHQMNTEAFF.